This TCR beta chain was sequenced for a study of shared clonotypes between healthy human individuals. Across the whole study: CD4 naive and memory got three plates each, CD8 naive two, CD8 memory one. Findings and limits, study-wide: An anticipated effect of sequencing depth on clonotype sharing among donors was recognized.

A remark on this clone: What it binds is unknown.

Sequencing used immunoSEQ multiplex PCR; TCRdb keeps in-frame clones, though not all of them. The sample includes approximately 1.4 million clones, approximately 98% seen only once; the top ten take roughly 0.42%. Trimming shortened V by 2 bases and J by 0 bases, and 5 bases separated the two germline ends. The V gene's germline CDR1 is SGHDN and CDR2 FVKESK. CDR3 size: 15 residues. The clonotype originates from a young man in good health. This chain links TRBV14 with TRBJ2-6, with D uncertain. Sequenced input: naive CD4+ T cells sorted from blood. Subset in this sample: CD45RA+ positively selected. The CDR3 DNA follows: TGTGCCAGCAGCCAAATGGCCTCTGGGGCCAACGTCCTGACTTTC. Its protein is CASSQMASGANVLTF.